Presented here are 6 T cell receptor beta chains from one specimen sequenced in a study of PD-L1 blockade in urothelial cancer. Stated time point: pretreatment peripheral blood. Clones were sequenced by immunoSEQ multiplex PCR, and TCRdb holds only the in-frame ones, with some missing. The table shows 70,000 to 95,000 clones, with 84% occurring only once. This sample comprised PBMCs, obtained around atezolizumab (anti-PD-L1) treatment. The receptors derive from a man aged 60-69 years with urothelial cancer.

The chain employs TRBV5-1 and TRBJ2-7; D call uncertain. The length of the CDR3 is 12 residues. V dropped 1 base and J dropped 6 bases, with 8 bases sitting between them. Germline lookup yields CDR1 SGHRS and CDR2 YFSETQ. The DNA of the CDR3 is TGCGCCAGCAGCTTGAATCAGTTCGAGCAGTACTTC. It encodes CASSLNQFEQYF.

The CDR3 DNA reads as TGTGCCAGCAGTCGGACTGCAGATACAGATACGCAGTATTTT. This sequence encodes CASSRTADTDTQYF. The chain links TRBV6-5 to TRBJ2-3, with D possibly TRBD2 on 5 matching bases. The CDR3 totals 14 residues. V was trimmed by 5 bases and J by 3 bases, leaving 12 bases between them. CDR1 is MNHEY and CDR2 is SVGAGI in the germline V gene.

V and J are TRBV11-2 and TRBJ1-6, with D perhaps TRBD1 (6 bases). The V gene lost 2 bases and the J gene lost 8 bases, with 22 bases spanning the gap. The CDR3 length is 18 residues. CDR1 and CDR2 from the germline V gene are SGHAT and FQNNGV. The CDR3 protein is CASSLPPWARGQDSPLHF. For the CDR3, the DNA is TGTGCCAGCAGCTTACCTCCCTGGGCGCGGGGGCAGGATTCACCCCTCCACTTT.

V and J are TRBV30 and TRBJ2-1; D may be TRBD2 (6 bases). V gave up 0 bases and J gave up 7 bases, with 10 bases separating them. In germline, CDR1 is GTSNPN, CDR2 SVGIG (reference sequence). This CDR3 has 13 amino acids. CDR3 nucleotides: TGTGCCTGGAGTGTATGGGGGAGGAATGAGCAGTTCTTC. This sequence encodes CAWSVWGRNEQFF.

In its sample, this clone was seen once. This chain connects TRBV7-3 to TRBJ2-2, with TRBD2 matching over 15 bases. This CDR3 is built from 16 residues. Trimming at V came to 5 bases and at J to 7 bases, leaving 5 bases not matched to a gene. In germline, CDR1 is SGHTA, CDR2 FQGTGA. The CDR3 reads CASSVGLAGGVGELFF. The CDR3 DNA follows: TGTGCCAGCAGCGTCGGACTAGCGGGGGGGGTCGGGGAGCTGTTTTTT.

The chain links TRBV9 to TRBJ1-4; no firm D call. Germline lookup yields CDR1 SGDLS and CDR2 YYNGEE. V was trimmed by 2 bases and J by 4 bases, leaving 9 bases between them. There are 14 residues in the CDR3. For the CDR3, the DNA is TGTGCCAGCAGCGTCGGGAACGGTAATGAAAAACTGTTTTTT. It yields the protein CASSVGNGNEKLFF.